This TCR beta chain was identified in a study of shared clonotypes between healthy human individuals. Study-wide context: A donor's plate count was three for CD4 naive and three for CD4 memory; CD8 naive had two and CD8 memory one.

The CDR3 is 17 amino acids. The V and J ends lost 4 bases and 1 base respectively, with 19 bases between them. Germline CDR1 is ENHRY and CDR2 is SYGVKD. The naive CD8 fraction comprised CD45RO-negative cells positively selected for CCR7 and excluded terminally differentiated effector memory CD45RA+ cells. Generated by immunoSEQ multiplex PCR, the TCRdb table keeps only in-frame clones and is missing some. Counted here are 560,000 or so clones, around 96% occurring once; the ten biggest clones make up around 0.1%. The chain employs TRBV10-3 and TRBJ1-1, with a weak D call TRBD1 (5 bases). Sequencing used naive CD8+ T cells sorted from blood. The TCR sequence derives from a woman in her twenties or thirties in good health. CDR3 coding DNA: TGTGCCATCAGTGGGGGACTTGTAGGGAGACAGAACACTGAAGCTTTCTTT. Its protein is CAISGGLVGRQNTEAFF.